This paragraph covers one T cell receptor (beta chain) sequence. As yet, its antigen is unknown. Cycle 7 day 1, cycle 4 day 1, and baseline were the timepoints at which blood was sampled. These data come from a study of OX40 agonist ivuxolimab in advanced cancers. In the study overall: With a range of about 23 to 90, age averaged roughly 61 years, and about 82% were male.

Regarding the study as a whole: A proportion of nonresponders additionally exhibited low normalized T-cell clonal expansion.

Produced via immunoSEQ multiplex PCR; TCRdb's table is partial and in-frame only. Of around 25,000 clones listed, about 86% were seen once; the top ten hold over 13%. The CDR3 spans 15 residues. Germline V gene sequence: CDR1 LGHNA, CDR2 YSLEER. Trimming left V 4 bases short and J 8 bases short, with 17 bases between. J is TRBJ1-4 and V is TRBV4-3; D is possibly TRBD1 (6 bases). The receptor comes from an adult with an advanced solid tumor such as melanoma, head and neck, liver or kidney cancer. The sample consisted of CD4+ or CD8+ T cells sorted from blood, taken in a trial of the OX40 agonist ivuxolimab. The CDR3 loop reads CASSRTQGVREKLFF. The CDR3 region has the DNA TGCGCCAGCAGCCGCACACAGGGCGTCAGAGAAAAACTGTTTTTT.